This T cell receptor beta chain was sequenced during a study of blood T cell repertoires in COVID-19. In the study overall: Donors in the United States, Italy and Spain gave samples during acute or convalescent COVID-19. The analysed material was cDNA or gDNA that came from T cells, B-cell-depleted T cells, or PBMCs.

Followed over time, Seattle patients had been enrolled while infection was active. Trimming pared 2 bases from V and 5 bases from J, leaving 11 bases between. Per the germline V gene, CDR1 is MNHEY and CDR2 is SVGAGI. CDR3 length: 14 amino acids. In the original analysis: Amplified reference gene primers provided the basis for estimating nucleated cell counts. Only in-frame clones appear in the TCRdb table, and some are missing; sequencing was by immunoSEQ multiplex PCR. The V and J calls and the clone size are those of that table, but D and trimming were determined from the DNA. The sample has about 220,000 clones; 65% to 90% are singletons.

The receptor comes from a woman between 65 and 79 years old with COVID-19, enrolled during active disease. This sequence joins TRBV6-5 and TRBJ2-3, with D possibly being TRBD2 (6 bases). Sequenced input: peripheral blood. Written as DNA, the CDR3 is TGTGCCAGCAGTTACGGGGTAGCGGTAGATACGCAGTATTTT. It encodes CASSYGVAVDTQYF.